A single sample gave rise to the 32 T cell receptor beta chains below, sequenced in a study of blood T cell repertoires in COVID-19. Assay used: immunoSEQ multiplex PCR; TCRdb lists only in-frame clones, some missing. In the table there are hundreds of thousands of clones, 86% of which are singletons. The sample was peripheral blood. The receptor set was obtained from a woman aged 25-40 years with active or convalescent COVID-19.

The CDR3 sequence: CASSEIGGDGYTF. For the CDR3, the DNA is TGTGCCAGCAGTGAGATCGGGGGGGATGGCTACACCTTC. The rearrangement joins TRBV6-4 to TRBJ1-2; D perhaps matches TRBD1 (5 bases). The ends were cut back, 3 bases at V and 6 bases at J, with 11 bases in the middle. The length of the CDR3 is 13 residues. Germline CDR1 MRHNA, CDR2 SNTAGT.

The chain joins TRBV7-9 to TRBJ2-1; 8 bases match TRBD2. V gave up 5 bases and J gave up 5 bases; unmatched junction bases: 11. The CDR3 runs to 16 residues. Germline CDR1 reads SEHNR; CDR2 reads FQNEAQ (reference sequence). In DNA, the CDR3 is TGTGCCAGCAGCCCAAGCGTCGGGGGGGGGCACAATGAGCAGTTCTTC. Protein product: CASSPSVGGGHNEQFF.

This rearrangement joins TRBV5-6 to TRBJ2-4; D is unresolved. Germline CDR1 reads SGHDT; CDR2 reads YYEEEE. This CDR3 has 18 amino acids. V lost 3 bases and J 0 bases, leaving 19 bases between the germline ends. The CDR3: CASSSWPPSTLAKNIQYF. For the CDR3, the DNA is TGTGCCAGCAGCTCATGGCCCCCGTCCACCTTAGCCAAAAACATTCAGTACTTC. The complete variable domain, with remaining parts taken from reference TRBV5-6 and TRBJ2-4, reads DAGVTQSPTHLIKTRGQQVTLRCSPKSGHDTVSWYQQALGQGPQFIFQYYEEEERQRGNFPDRFSGHQFPNYSSELNVNALLLGDSALYLCASSSWPPSTLAKNIQYFGAGTRLSVL.

This clone showed up just once. The chain is built from TRBV12-3 or TRBV12-4 and TRBJ2-3; 7 positions match TRBD1. The length of the CDR3 is 13 residues. Trimming took 5 bases from V and 5 from J; bases not matched to a gene: 4. This CDR3 reads CASSPTGKDTQYF. The CDR3 DNA is TGTGCCAGCAGTCCGACAGGGAAAGATACGCAGTATTTT.

This clone was seen a handful of times. The V gene is TRBV6-5, the J gene TRBJ1-6; 10 bases agree with TRBD1. Germline lookup yields CDR1 MNHEY and CDR2 SVGAGI. The V and J ends lost 6 bases and 7 bases, in that order; junction bases with no gene match: 6. This CDR3 contains 15 residues. The CDR3 sequence is CASRGGQGNNSPLHF. The CDR3 DNA follows: TGTGCCAGCAGGGGGGGACAGGGGAACAATTCACCCCTCCACTTT.

V and J are TRBV27 and TRBJ2-1, with D possibly matching TRBD2 (7 bases). The germline V gene encodes CDR1 MNHEY and CDR2 SMNVEV (reference sequence). The CDR3 spans 15 residues. The ends were cut back, 4 bases at V and 4 bases at J, with 14 bases in the middle. CDR3 DNA sequence: TGTGCCAGCAGTTGGAGAGGGGGGGTTTACAATGAGCAGTTCTTC. Its translation is CASSWRGGVYNEQFF.

The V and J genes are TRBV30 and TRBJ1-5, with 7 bases lining up with TRBD1. Germline V gives CDR1 GTSNPN, CDR2 SVGIG (reference sequence). V gave up 5 bases and J gave up 4 bases; unmatched junction bases: 5. CDR3 length: 13 amino acids. The CDR3 DNA is TGTGCCTGGGACTTACAGGGGAATCAGCCCCAGCATTTT. It specifies CAWDLQGNQPQHF.

This clone was recorded once. The gene calls are TRBV2 and TRBJ1-2; TRBD1 agrees at 11 bases. This CDR3 region has 13 residues. Germline trimming cut 8 bases from V and 8 bases from J; bases unmatched to any gene: 7. The germline CDR1 and CDR2 sequences are SNHLY and FYNNEI. The CDR3 coding sequence is TGTGCCAGCGTCGGACAGGGGGCTGGAGGCTACACCTTC. This sequence encodes CASVGQGAGGYTF. Variable domain in full (rest from reference TRBV2 and TRBJ1-2): EPEVTQTPSHQVTQMGQEVILRCVPISNHLYFYWYRQILGQKVEFLVSFYNNEISEKSEIFDDQFSVERPDGSNFTLKIRSTKLEDSAMYFCASVGQGAGGYTFGSGTRLTVV.

V is TRBV9 and J is TRBJ1-5; 8 bases agree with TRBD1. From germline, CDR1 is SGDLS and CDR2 YYNGEE. Unmatched junction bases numbered 4, after V lost 0 bases and J lost 5 bases. The CDR3 consists of 15 residues. In DNA, the CDR3 is TGTGCCAGCAGCGTAGGGACAGGGTACGATCAGCCCCAGCATTTT. Translating it yields CASSVGTGYDQPQHF.

V usage is TRBV10-3 and J usage is TRBJ1-4; 8 bases align to TRBD1. CDR3 size: 14 residues. CDR1 and CDR2 (germline): ENHRY, SYGVKD. V dropped 4 bases and J dropped 4; count of bases not matched to a gene: 2. CDR3 amino acids: CAISADRGNEKLFF. In DNA form, the CDR3 reads TGTGCCATCAGTGCCGACAGGGGTAATGAAAAACTGTTTTTT.

This chain connects TRBV4-1 to TRBJ1-1; no clear D gene. V was shortened by 3 bases and J by 4 bases, with 9 bases between the two germline ends. Germline V gives CDR1 MGHRA, CDR2 YSYEKL. The CDR3 length is 13 residues. The chain's CDR3 is CASSHRDSTEAFF. The CDR3 region has the DNA TGCGCCAGCAGCCATCGGGATAGCACTGAAGCTTTCTTT.

The J gene is TRBJ1-2, the V gene TRBV30; TRBD1 agrees at 7 bases. Germline CDR1 is GTSNPN and CDR2 is SVGIG (reference sequence). V gave up 8 bases and J gave up 5 bases; unmatched junction bases: 5. This CDR3 has 11 residues. The CDR3 spells CAGRDRYGYTF. The CDR3 region has the DNA TGTGCCGGCCGGGACAGATATGGCTACACCTTC.

The chain combines TRBV6-1 with TRBJ1-2, with 8 positions matching TRBD1. The V segment lost 1 base and the J segment 5 bases; nucleotides outside the gene matches: 3. The CDR3 totals 14 residues. Germline V gene data show CDR1 as MNHNS and CDR2 as SASEGT. The CDR3 nucleotides are TGTGCCAGCAGTGAAGTCCGACAGGGGTATGGCTACACCTTC. Translating it yields CASSEVRQGYGYTF.

The gene calls are TRBV11-2 and TRBJ2-5, with D possibly TRBD2 on 5 matching bases. V was cut by 5 bases and J by 0 bases, with 16 bases left in between. This CDR3 is 16 amino acids long. Germline V gene data show CDR1 as SGHAT and CDR2 as FQNNGV. The DNA for the CDR3 is TGTGCCAGCAGCCGCCGGGATCCTAGGCACCAAGAGACCCAGTACTTC. Translating gives CASSRRDPRHQETQYF. The entire variable domain, with the rest obtained from reference TRBV11-2 and TRBJ2-5, is as follows: EAGVAQSPRYKIIEKRQSVAFWCNPISGHATLYWYQQILGQGPKLLIQFQNNGVVDDSQLPKDRFSAERLKGVDSTLKIQPAKLEDSAVYLCASSRRDPRHQETQYFGPGTRLLVL.

V usage is TRBV9 and J usage is TRBJ2-1, with D hard to call. This CDR3 has 11 residues. V dropped 0 bases and J dropped 10 bases, with 5 bases sitting between them. The germline V gene encodes CDR1 SGDLS and CDR2 YYNGEE. The CDR3 coding sequence is TGTGCCAGCAGCGTAGACAGAGAGCAGTTCTTC. It translates to CASSVDREQFF.

This chain joins TRBV25-1 and TRBJ2-1; maybe TRBD2 (6 bases). The CDR3 runs to 12 residues. Trimming removed 11 bases from V and 7 bases from J, with 15 bases in between. CDR1 MGHDK and CDR2 SYGVNS come from the germline V gene. The CDR3 reads CAGAGPGNEQFF. CDR3 sequence (DNA): TGTGCCGGAGCGGGTCCGGGGAATGAGCAGTTCTTC.

This clone was observed many times. The chain couples TRBV9 to TRBJ2-3, with 8 bases matching TRBD1. The CDR3 runs to 15 residues. CDR1 SGDLS and CDR2 YYNGEE come from the germline V gene. Trimming removed 4 bases from V and 5 bases from J; junction bases left unmatched: 9. Here the CDR3 reads CASSPRDRSLDTQYF. The CDR3 nucleotides are TGTGCCAGCAGCCCCCGGGACAGGTCATTAGATACGCAGTATTTT.

This clone has only one observation. The chain is built from TRBV4-1 and TRBJ2-5; D is perhaps TRBD2 (6 bases). V shed 0 bases and J shed 5 bases, with 13 bases lying between them. CDR1 and CDR2 from the germline V gene are MGHRA and YSYEKL. CDR3 size: 15 residues. The DNA for the CDR3 is TGCGCCAGCAGCCAAGAGTTCAGGGAGGTGGAGACCCAGTACTTC. Its translation is CASSQEFREVETQYF.

The chain carries TRBV5-4 and TRBJ1-4, with 10 bases identical to TRBD1. V dropped 4 bases and J dropped 1; count of bases not matched to a gene: 13. CDR1 and CDR2 from the germline V gene are SGHNT and YYREEE (reference sequence). The CDR3 contains 19 residues. DNA for the CDR3: TGTGCCAGCAGCCTAACTCCGGGACAGGGGTTTGTAACTAATGAAAAACTGTTTTTT. Translating it yields CASSLTPGQGFVTNEKLFF.

The V call is TRBV3-1 (or the pseudogene TRBV3-2), the J call TRBJ2-7; maybe TRBD1 (6 bases). Trimming took off 4 bases at V and 3 bases at J, with 10 bases between the two ends. Germline CDR1 LGHDT, CDR2 YNNKEL (reference sequence). The CDR3 runs to 13 residues. CDR3 sequence (DNA): TGTGCCAGCAGCCCCGGACAGAACTACGAGCAGTACTTC. Protein product: CASSPGQNYEQYF.

Regarding this clone: Germline is not matched at one junction end, which may reflect a read error. The V call is TRBV3-1 (or the pseudogene TRBV3-2), the J call TRBJ2-2; 10 nucleotides agree with TRBD2. Germline V gives CDR1 LGHDT, CDR2 YNNKEL (reference sequence). This CDR3 spans 15 amino acids. The chain's CDR3 is CASSPGTSVTGGLFF. The CDR3 DNA follows: TGTGCCAGCAGCCCGGGGACTAGCGTTACCGGGGGGCTGTTTTTT.

A remark on this clone: Distinct nucleotide sequences in the sample also encode this CDR3. The rearrangement uses TRBV19 and TRBJ1-2; 8 nucleotides agree with TRBD1. J lost 8 bases, V lost 0 bases, and 5 bases had no gene match. The CDR3 sequence is 14 residues long. Germline V gives CDR1 LNHDA, CDR2 SQIVND (reference sequence). The CDR3 DNA reads as TGTGCCAGTAGTATAGATGGACAGGGCCTCGGCTACACCTTC. It codes for CASSIDGQGLGYTF. The full variable domain, its missing parts supplied by reference TRBV19 and TRBJ1-2, is DGGITQSPKYLFRKEGQNVTLSCEQNLNHDAMYWYRQDPGQGLRLIYYSQIVNDFQKGDIAEGYSVSREKKESFPLTVTSAQKNPTAFYLCASSIDGQGLGYTFGSGTRLTVV.

The CDR3 nucleotides are TGTGCCAGCAGCCCTTCGGACAGATACTATGGCTACACCTTC. This sequence encodes CASSPSDRYYGYTF. The V call is TRBV14, the J call TRBJ1-2; possibly TRBD1 for D (6 bases). V was clipped by 4 bases and J by 3 bases, with 12 bases between them. The CDR3 contains 14 residues. The germline gives CDR1 SGHDN, CDR2 FVKESK.

V usage is TRBV27 and J usage is TRBJ1-2; maybe TRBD1 (5 bases). Germline CDR1 and CDR2: MNHEY and SMNVEV (reference sequence). The CDR3 extends over 17 amino acids. V shed 4 bases and J shed 4 bases, with 22 bases lying between them. The CDR3 DNA is TGTGCCAGCAGTTCGAGTCCCGAGGAGGGGCTCGCCTATGGCTACACCTTC. This translates into CASSSSPEEGLAYGYTF.

The V call is TRBV18, the J call TRBJ1-1, with D tentatively TRBD1 (5 bases). The CDR3 sequence is 16 residues long. Germline V CDR1 and CDR2: KGHSH, LQKENI. The V end was cut by 0 bases, the J end by 0 bases, with 11 bases between. The CDR3 DNA follows: TGTGCCAGCTCACCACCGGGAGGGACCATGAACACTGAAGCTTTCTTT. This translates into CASSPPGGTMNTEAFF.

The chain combines TRBV5-4 with TRBJ2-5, with 7 bases that match TRBD2. Losses at the gene ends were 0 bases for V and 2 bases for J; bases not matched to a gene: 4. This CDR3 has 15 residues. The germline V gene has CDR1 SGHNT and CDR2 YYREEE (reference sequence). The CDR3, as DNA: TGTGCCAGCAGCTTGGTTCAGGGAGGGCAAGAGACCCAGTACTTC. It yields the protein CASSLVQGGQETQYF.

This rearrangement joins TRBV19 to TRBJ1-1; TRBD1 is a possible D gene (6 bases). The CDR3 runs to 13 residues. V was cut by 7 bases and J by 5 bases, with 14 bases left in between. Germline CDR1 and CDR2: LNHDA and SQIVND (reference sequence). This chain's CDR3 is CASIIRGATEAFF. The CDR3 coding sequence is TGTGCCAGTATAATCAGGGGAGCGACTGAAGCTTTCTTT. Together with reference TRBV19 and TRBJ1-1, the CDR3 gives the full variable domain: DGGITQSPKYLFRKEGQNVTLSCEQNLNHDAMYWYRQDPGQGLRLIYYSQIVNDFQKGDIAEGYSVSREKKESFPLTVTSAQKNPTAFYLCASIIRGATEAFFGQGTRLTVV.

The chain carries TRBV2 and TRBJ1-1; TRBD1 matches at 7 bases. The CDR3 is made up of 15 amino acids. The V and J ends lost 10 bases and 4 bases, in that order; junction bases with no gene match: 15. Germline V gene sequence: CDR1 SNHLY, CDR2 FYNNEI. The CDR3 protein is CAKDRVVGLGTEAFF. The CDR3 region has the DNA TGTGCCAAAGACAGGGTAGTGGGGTTGGGCACTGAAGCTTTCTTT.

J is TRBJ2-1 and V is TRBV15; unclear D gene. Germline CDR1 LNHNV, CDR2 YYDKDF (reference sequence). The CDR3 runs 13 residues. Trimming removed 0 bases from V and 12 bases from J, with 12 bases in between. The CDR3 DNA follows: TGTGCCACCAGCAGAGATGTAGTGACTTCGCAGTTCTTC. As protein: CATSRDVVTSQFF.

This chain links TRBV5-8 with TRBJ2-3; 13 positions agree with TRBD2. The CDR3 has 17 residues. Germline lookup yields CDR1 SGHTS and CDR2 YDEGEE. Unmatched junction bases numbered 6, after V lost 4 bases and J lost 1 base. The CDR3 is CASSIRTSGGRTDTQYF. DNA for the CDR3: TGTGCCAGCAGCATTCGGACTAGCGGGGGCCGCACAGATACGCAGTATTTT.

The chain carries TRBV5-5 and TRBJ1-2; D is unresolved. V lost 1 base, J lost 4 bases, and 20 bases lay in between. This CDR3 is built from 17 residues. CDR1 and CDR2 from the germline V gene are SGHKS and YYEKEE (reference sequence). The CDR3 sequence is CASSLSVWPEDRYGYTF. The CDR3 DNA sequence: TGTGCCAGCAGCTTGTCGGTATGGCCGGAGGATCGCTATGGCTACACCTTC.

CDR3 residues: CASSSPPLLFGYTF. The CDR3 bases are TGTGCCAGTAGTTCCCCTCCACTTCTGTTTGGCTACACCTTC. V usage is TRBV19 and J usage is TRBJ1-2, with D unresolved. Deletions cut 5 bases from V and 7 bases from J, with 17 bases between. Per germline, CDR1 LNHDA and CDR2 SQIVND (reference sequence). The CDR3 loop spans 14 amino acids.